A selection of T cell receptor beta chains follows, all from one sample in a study of tumor-infiltrating lymphocytes in localized non-small cell lung cancer. Generated by immunoSEQ multiplex PCR, the TCRdb table keeps only in-frame clones and is missing some. The sample records roughly 5,100 clones, 90% to 97% being singletons. The material sequenced was uninvolved lung tissue not adjacent to the tumor. The receptors stem from a human donor with non-small cell lung cancer. Each CDR3 is given with its conserved first and last residue.

J gene | V gene | CDR3 protein
TRBJ1-1 | TRBV11-2 | CASSLTRATEAFF
TRBJ1-5 | TRBV2 | CASSAGPNQPQHF
TRBJ2-7 | TRBV7-2 | CASSLGPWEQYF
TRBJ1-5 | TRBV6-5 | CASRDTGVGNQPQHF
TRBJ2-1 | TRBV6-1 | CASRHGDRGTSEQFF
TRBJ1-2 | TRBV7-9 | CASSLGGSAGGAGGYGYTF
TRBJ2-5 | TRBV10-3 | CAIRVDRVETQYF
TRBJ2-1 | TRBV2 | CASSERSVYNEQFF
TRBJ2-6 | TRBV25-1 | CASSDSGSGTGAVLTF
TRBJ2-7 | TRBV30 | CAWSVGTGSYEQYF
TRBJ2-7 | TRBV7-9 | CASSLDGGGHEQYF
TRBJ2-5 | TRBV30 | CAWRLLETQYF
TRBJ1-2 | TRBV6-6 | CASSYSLSPPDGYTF
TRBJ2-5 | TRBV7-9 | CASSSEGETQYF
TRBJ1-4 | TRBV11-2 | CASSFDGRQGNEKLFF
TRBJ2-7 | TRBV4-2 | CASSQDLGSGTSYEQYF
TRBJ2-2 | TRBV6-6 | CASSYKTDTGELFF
TRBJ2-7 | TRBV19 | CASSGTGAYEQYF
TRBJ2-5 | TRBV11-3 | CASSLRGETQYF
TRBJ1-2 | TRBV5-1 | CASSLRESNYGYTF
TRBJ2-1 | TRBV6-6 | CASQASGGNEQFF
TRBJ1-5 | TRBV19 | CASQHRDQPQHF
TRBJ2-2 | TRBV18 | CASSPTQNTGELFF
TRBJ2-2 | TRBV7-8 | CASSGKGLALRANTGELFF
TRBJ1-2 | TRBV21-1 | CASSKTRGQGPNYGYTF
TRBJ2-7 | TRBV5-5 | CASSLGQGRSYEQYF
TRBJ1-2 | TRBV10-3 | CAIRAGTGDSRNYGYTF
TRBJ2-6 | TRBV7-9 | CASSLGVASGVPGANVLTF
TRBJ2-2 | TRBV6-6 | CASSRTGGEGELFF
TRBJ2-2 | TRBV27 | CASHSQQPGSVGGELFF
TRBJ1-5 | TRBV7-9 | CASTEGSNQPQHF
TRBJ1-4 | TRBV5-5 | CASSYRLTGGQEEKLFF
TRBJ2-2 | TRBV5-6 | CASSRGLAEGPNTGELFF
TRBJ1-3 | TRBV4-2 | CASSQAEGVTGNTIYF
TRBJ2-5 | TRBV2 | CASSELWGVETQYF
TRBJ1-1 | TRBV4-1 | CASSQLEVSMNTEAFF
TRBJ1-2 | TRBV19 | CASTKTGGQGYTF
TRBJ2-5 | TRBV5-6 | CASSLVRQGAGVETQYF
TRBJ2-3 | TRBV11-2 | CASSELAGGPDTQYF
TRBJ2-1 | TRBV18 | CASSGLAGGNNEQFF
TRBJ2-5 | TRBV5-5 | CASSLTGSETQYF
TRBJ1-1 | TRBV27 | CASSLSGGNTEAFF
TRBJ1-5 | TRBV21-1 | CASSKCGQGDQPQHF
TRBJ2-5 | TRBV29-1 | CSVVRYDLQETQYF
TRBJ2-4 | TRBV30 | CAWSVSTVNIQYF
TRBJ2-5 | TRBV9 | CASSAHPNRGQETQYF
TRBJ2-5 | TRBV19 | CASSSLVAGGRETQYF
TRBJ2-7 | TRBV6-5 | CASSLSGGYEQYF
TRBJ1-1 | TRBV25-1 | CASSEGQGGPEAFF
TRBJ1-2 | TRBV29-1 | CSVGQGPSNIYGYTF
TRBJ2-1 | TRBV29-1 | CSVEAGGPHNEQFF